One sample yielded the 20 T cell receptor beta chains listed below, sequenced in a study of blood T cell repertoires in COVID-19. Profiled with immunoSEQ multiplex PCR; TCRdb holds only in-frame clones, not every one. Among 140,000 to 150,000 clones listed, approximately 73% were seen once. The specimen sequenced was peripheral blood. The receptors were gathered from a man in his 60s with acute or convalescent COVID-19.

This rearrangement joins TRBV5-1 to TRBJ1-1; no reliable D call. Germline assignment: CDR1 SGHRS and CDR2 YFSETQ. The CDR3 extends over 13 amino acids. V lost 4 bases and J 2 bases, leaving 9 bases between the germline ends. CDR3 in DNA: TGCGCCAGCAGCATCCAAGCTAACACTGAAGCTTTCTTT. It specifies CASSIQANTEAFF.

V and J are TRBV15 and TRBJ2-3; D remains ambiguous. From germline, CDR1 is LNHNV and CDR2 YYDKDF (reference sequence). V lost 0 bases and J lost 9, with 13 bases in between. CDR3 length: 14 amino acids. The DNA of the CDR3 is TGTGCCACCAGCAGAGACCTGACTGCCCTGACGCAGTATTTT. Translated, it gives CATSRDLTALTQYF.

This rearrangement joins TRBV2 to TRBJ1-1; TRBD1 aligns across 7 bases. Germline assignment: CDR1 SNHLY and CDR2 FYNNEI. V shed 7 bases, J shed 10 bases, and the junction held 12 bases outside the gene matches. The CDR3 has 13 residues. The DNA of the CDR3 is TGTGCCAGCACCGGGGGGGGACAGTTCCCAGCTTTCTTT. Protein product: CASTGGGQFPAFF. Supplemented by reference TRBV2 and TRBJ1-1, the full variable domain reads EPEVTQTPSHQVTQMGQEVILRCVPISNHLYFYWYRQILGQKVEFLVSFYNNEISEKSEIFDDQFSVERPDGSNFTLKIRSTKLEDSAMYFCASTGGGQFPAFFGQGTRLTVV.

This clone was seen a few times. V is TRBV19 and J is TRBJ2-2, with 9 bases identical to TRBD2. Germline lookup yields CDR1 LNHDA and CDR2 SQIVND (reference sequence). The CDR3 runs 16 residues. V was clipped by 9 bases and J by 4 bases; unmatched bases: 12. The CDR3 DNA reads TGTGCCAGCACCCCCCGACTAGCGGAGATCACCGGGGAGCTGTTTTTT. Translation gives CASTPRLAEITGELFF.

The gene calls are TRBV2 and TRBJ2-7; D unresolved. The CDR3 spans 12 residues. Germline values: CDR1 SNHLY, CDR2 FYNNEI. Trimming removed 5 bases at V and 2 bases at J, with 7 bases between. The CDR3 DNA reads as TGTGCCAGCAGTTCGCAGGCCTACGAGCAGTACTTC. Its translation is CASSSQAYEQYF.

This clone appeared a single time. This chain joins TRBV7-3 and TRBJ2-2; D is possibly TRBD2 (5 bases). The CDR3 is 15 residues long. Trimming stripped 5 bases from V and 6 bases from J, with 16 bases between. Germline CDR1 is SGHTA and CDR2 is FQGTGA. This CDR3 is CASSEAVLGAGELFF. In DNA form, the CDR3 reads TGTGCCAGCAGCGAGGCTGTGCTCGGGGCCGGGGAGCTGTTTTTT.

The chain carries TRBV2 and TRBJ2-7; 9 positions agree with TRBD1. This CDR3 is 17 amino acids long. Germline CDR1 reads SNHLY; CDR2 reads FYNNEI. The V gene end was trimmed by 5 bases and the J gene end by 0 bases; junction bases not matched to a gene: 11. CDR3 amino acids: CASSTTGTGRASYEQYF. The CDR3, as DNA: TGTGCCAGCAGTACAACCGGGACAGGGAGGGCCTCCTACGAGCAGTACTTC.

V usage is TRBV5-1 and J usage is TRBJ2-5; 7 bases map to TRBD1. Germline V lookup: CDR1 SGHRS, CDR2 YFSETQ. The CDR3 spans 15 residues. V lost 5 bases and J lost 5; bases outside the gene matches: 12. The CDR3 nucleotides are TGCGCCAGCAGTCCCCAAGAAGGGGGCGCCGAGACCCAGTACTTC. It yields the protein CASSPQEGGAETQYF.

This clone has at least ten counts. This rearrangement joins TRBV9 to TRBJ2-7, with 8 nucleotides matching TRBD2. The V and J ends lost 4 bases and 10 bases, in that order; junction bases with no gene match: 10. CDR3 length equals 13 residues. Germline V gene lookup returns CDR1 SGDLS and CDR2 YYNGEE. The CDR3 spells CASSPSGGRSQYF. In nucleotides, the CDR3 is TGTGCCAGCAGCCCTTCGGGAGGGAGGTCCCAGTACTTC.

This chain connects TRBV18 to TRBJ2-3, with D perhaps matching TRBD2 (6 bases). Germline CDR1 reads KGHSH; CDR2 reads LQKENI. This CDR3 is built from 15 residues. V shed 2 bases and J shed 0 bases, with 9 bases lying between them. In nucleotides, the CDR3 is TGTGCCAGCTCACCAAAGCGGGCCAGCACAGATACGCAGTATTTT. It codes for CASSPKRASTDTQYF.

Here the CDR3 reads CASSQGRGDTEAFF. The CDR3 nucleotides read TGTGCCAGCAGCCAAGGCAGGGGGGACACTGAAGCTTTCTTT. The V gene is TRBV4-2, the J gene TRBJ1-1; 7 bases align to TRBD1. With 1 base clipped from V and 3 bases from J, the junction kept 2 bases outside the gene matches. The germline V gene encodes CDR1 LGHNA and CDR2 YNFKEQ. This CDR3 region has 14 residues.

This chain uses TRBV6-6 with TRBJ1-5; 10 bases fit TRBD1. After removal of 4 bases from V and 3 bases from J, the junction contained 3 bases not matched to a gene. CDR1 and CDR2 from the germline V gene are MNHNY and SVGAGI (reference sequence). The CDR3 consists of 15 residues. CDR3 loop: CASSWDRGINQPQHF. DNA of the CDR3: TGTGCCAGCAGTTGGGACAGGGGTATCAATCAGCCCCAGCATTTT.

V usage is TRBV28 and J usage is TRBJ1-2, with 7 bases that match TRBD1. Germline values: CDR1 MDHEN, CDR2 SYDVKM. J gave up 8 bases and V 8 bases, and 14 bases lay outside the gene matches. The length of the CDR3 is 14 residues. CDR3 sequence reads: CASLTTPGGQGYTF. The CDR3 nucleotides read TGTGCCAGCTTAACTACACCAGGGGGGCAGGGCTACACCTTC.

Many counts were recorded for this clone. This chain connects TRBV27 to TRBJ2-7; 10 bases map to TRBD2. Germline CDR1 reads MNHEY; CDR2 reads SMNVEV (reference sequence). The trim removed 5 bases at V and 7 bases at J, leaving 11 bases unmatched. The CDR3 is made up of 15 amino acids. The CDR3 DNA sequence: TGTGCCAGCAGTCCCTATGGGCTAGCGGGAGAGGAGCAGTACTTC. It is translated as CASSPYGLAGEEQYF.

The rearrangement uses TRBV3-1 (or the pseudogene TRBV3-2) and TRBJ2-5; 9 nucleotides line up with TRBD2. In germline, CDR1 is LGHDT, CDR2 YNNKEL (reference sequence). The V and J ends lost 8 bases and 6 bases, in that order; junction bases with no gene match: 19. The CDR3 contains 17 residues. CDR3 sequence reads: CASEDRETSGWRQTQYF. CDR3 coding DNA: TGTGCCAGCGAAGACCGAGAGACTAGCGGATGGAGGCAGACCCAGTACTTC.

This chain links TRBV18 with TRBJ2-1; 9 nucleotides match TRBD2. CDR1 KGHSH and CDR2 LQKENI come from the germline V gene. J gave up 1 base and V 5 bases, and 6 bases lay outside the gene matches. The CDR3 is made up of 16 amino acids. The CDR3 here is CASSGSTSGSYNEQFF. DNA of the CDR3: TGTGCCAGCTCAGGATCGACTAGCGGTTCCTACAATGAGCAGTTCTTC.

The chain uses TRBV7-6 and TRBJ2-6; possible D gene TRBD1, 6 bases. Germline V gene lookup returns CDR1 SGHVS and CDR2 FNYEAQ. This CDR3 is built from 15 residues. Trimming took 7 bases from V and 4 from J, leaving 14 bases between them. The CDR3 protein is CASTTQGSGANVLTF. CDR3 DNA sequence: TGTGCCAGCACCACACAGGGATCCGGGGCCAACGTCCTGACTTTC.

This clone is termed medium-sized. CDR3: CASRQGSANYGYTF. In DNA, the CDR3 is TGTGCCAGTAGACAGGGGTCAGCTAACTATGGCTACACCTTC. V gene TRBV19 combines with J gene TRBJ1-2; TRBD1 aligns across 7 bases. The J segment lost 0 bases and the V segment lost 6 bases, leaving 4 bases of the junction unmatched. The CDR3 sequence is 14 residues long. CDR1 and CDR2 (germline): LNHDA, SQIVND (reference sequence). Drawing the rest from reference TRBV19 and TRBJ1-2, the complete variable domain is DGGITQSPKYLFRKEGQNVTLSCEQNLNHDAMYWYRQDPGQGLRLIYYSQIVNDFQKGDIAEGYSVSREKKESFPLTVTSAQKNPTAFYLCASRQGSANYGYTFGSGTRLTVV.

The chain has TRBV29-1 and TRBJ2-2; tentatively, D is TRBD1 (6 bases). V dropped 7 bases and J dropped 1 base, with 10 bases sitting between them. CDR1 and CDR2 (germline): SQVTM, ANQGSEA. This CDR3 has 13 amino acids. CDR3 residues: CSALTGNTGELFF. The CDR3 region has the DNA TGCAGCGCCCTGACAGGGAACACCGGGGAGCTGTTTTTT.

CDR3 amino acids: CASKPLAGGAYEQYF. CDR3 nucleotides: TGCGCCAGCAAACCTCTAGCGGGAGGGGCTTACGAGCAGTACTTC. J is TRBJ2-7 and V is TRBV5-1; 12 bases are shared with TRBD2. Germline assignment: CDR1 SGHRS and CDR2 YFSETQ. V was clipped by 6 bases and J by 4 bases; unmatched bases: 8. The CDR3 totals 15 residues.